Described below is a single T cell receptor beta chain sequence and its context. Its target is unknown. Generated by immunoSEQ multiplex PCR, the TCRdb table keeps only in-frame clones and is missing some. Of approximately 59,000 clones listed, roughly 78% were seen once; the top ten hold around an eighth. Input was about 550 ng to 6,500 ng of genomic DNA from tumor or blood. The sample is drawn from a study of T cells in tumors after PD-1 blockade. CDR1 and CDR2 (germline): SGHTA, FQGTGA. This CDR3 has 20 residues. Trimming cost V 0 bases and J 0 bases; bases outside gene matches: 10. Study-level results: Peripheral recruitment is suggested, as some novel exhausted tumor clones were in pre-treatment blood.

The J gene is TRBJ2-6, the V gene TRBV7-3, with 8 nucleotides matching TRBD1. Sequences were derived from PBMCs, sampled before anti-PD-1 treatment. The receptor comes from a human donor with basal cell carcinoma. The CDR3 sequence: CASSLTPSGQGPSGANVLTF. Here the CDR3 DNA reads TGTGCCAGCAGCTTAACCCCTTCAGGACAGGGTCCCTCTGGGGCCAACGTCCTGACTTTC.